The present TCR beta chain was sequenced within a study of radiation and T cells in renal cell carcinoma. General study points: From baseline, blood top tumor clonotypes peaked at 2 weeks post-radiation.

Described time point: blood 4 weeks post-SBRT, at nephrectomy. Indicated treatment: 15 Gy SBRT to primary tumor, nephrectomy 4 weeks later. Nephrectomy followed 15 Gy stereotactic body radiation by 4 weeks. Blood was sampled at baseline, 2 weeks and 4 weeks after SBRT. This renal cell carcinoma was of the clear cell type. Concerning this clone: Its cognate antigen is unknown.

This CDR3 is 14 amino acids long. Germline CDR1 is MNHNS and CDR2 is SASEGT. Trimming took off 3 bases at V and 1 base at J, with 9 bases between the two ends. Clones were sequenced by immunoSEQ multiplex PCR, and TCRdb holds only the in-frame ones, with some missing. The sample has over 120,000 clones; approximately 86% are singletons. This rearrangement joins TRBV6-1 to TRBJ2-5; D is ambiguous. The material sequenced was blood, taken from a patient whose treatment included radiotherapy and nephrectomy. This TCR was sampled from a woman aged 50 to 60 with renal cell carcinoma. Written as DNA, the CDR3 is TGTGCCAGCAGTGAGTTGGGGTCCCAAGAGACCCAGTACTTC. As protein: CASSELGSQETQYF.